The T cell receptor (beta chain) under discussion was sequenced for a study of beta chain features in type 1 diabetes. Comments on this clone: Its antigen remains unknown.

Whole-study findings and limits: Insertions at VDJ junctions were less frequent in type 1 diabetes patients. These patients also deleted more nucleotides at the same junctions. Equally in patients and controls, PCR might preferentially amplify shorter templates.

A single heparinised blood sample, averaging approximately 100 mL, was obtained per donor. Cell sorting via CD45RO/CCR7/CD25/CD127/CD95/CD27 was performed to obtain CD4+ naive, central memory, regulatory and stem cell-like memory cells. The V segment lost 10 bases and the J segment 2 bases; nucleotides outside the gene matches: 9. Germline V lookup: CDR1 SNHLY, CDR2 FYNNEI. This CDR3 contains 14 residues. All of the isolated RNA was reverse transcribed, so expressed TCRB transcripts were sequenced. Sequencing was performed with immunoSEQ multiplex PCR; in TCRdb, only in-frame clones are kept and a portion is missing. The sample has roughly 400,000 clones; about 15% are singletons.

Source material: naive CD4+ T cells from blood. This chain joins TRBV2 and TRBJ2-3; TRBD2 matches 7 bases. The sequence was obtained from a woman younger than 35 in good health. The CDR3: CAIGREAATDTQYF. For the CDR3, the DNA is TGTGCCATAGGGAGGGAGGCCGCCACAGATACGCAGTATTTT.